Sequencing of this T cell receptor (beta chain) was carried out in a study of early T cells in non-severe SARS-CoV-2 infection. General observations from the study: Using VDJdb, the matching emphasized anti-spike CD8 responses while missing private and CD4 specificities.

This clonotype was detected ten times or more. Its antigen is not known. Attachment of unique molecular identifiers to individual cDNA molecules was performed. From the 5' RACE reads, TCRdb called clonotypes with MiXCR, one entry per CDR3 protein. The sample has more than 35,000 distinct CDR3 sequences, roughly 6.3% seen once; the top ten hold over 4.5%. Trimming left V 4 bases short and J 5 bases short, with 18 bases between. The CDR3 contains 15 residues. Looked up from germline, CDR1 is SGHDT and CDR2 is YYEEEE. The source of this sequence is an adult who was a healthcare worker with PCR-confirmed SARS-CoV-2 infection or an uninfected control (not recorded which). This chain connects TRBV5-6 to TRBJ2-5, with D perhaps TRBD1 (6 bases). The sequenced material came from whole blood. The CDR3 loop reads CASSETIGGRETQYF. CDR3 nucleotide sequence: TGTGCCAGCAGCGAAACAATAGGGGGTCGTGAGACCCAGTACTTC.